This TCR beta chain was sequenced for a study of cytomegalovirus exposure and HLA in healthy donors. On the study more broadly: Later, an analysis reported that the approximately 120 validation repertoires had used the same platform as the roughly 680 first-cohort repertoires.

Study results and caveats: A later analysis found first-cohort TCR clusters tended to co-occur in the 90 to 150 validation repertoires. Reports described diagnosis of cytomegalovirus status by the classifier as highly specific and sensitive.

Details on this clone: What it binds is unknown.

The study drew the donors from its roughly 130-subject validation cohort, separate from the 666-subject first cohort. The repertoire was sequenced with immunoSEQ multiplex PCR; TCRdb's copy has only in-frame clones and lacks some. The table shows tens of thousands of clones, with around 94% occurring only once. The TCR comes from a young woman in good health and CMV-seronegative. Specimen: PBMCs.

The CDR3 protein is CASSQDSVLAKNIQYF. In DNA, the CDR3 is TGCGCCAGCAGCCAAGATTCGGTTCTAGCCAAAAACATTCAGTACTTC. The rearrangement links TRBV4-3 to TRBJ2-4, with D hard to call. The CDR3 loop spans 16 amino acids. Germline V CDR1 and CDR2: LGHNA, YSLEER. Trimming cost V 0 bases and J 0 bases, with 9 bases left between them.